This T cell receptor beta chain was identified in a study of blood T cells in healthy people across ages. V lost 5 bases to trimming and J lost 6 bases, with 7 bases between them. This CDR3 is 11 amino acids long. CDR1 ENHRY and CDR2 SYGVKD come from the germline V gene. Together with a sample-barcoded 5' primer, a J-beta primer mix was included in a second PCR lasting roughly 6 to 12 cycles. TCRdb passed the 5' RACE reads through MiXCR, listing each CDR3 protein once. The sample lists about a million distinct CDR3 sequences, approximately 50% seen once, with around 21% in the top ten. The sequence derives from a woman aged 60-75 years in good health. The rearrangement links TRBV10-3 to TRBJ1-1; weak D call: TRBD1 (5 bases). The sequenced sample was blood. In nucleotides, the CDR3 is TGTGCCATCAGTTGGGGGGCTGAAGCTTTCTTT. Translating gives CAISWGAEAFF.